This TCR beta chain is drawn from a study of Ad26.COV2.S vaccination and SARS-CoV-2 variants. Study details: Within the COV1001 Ad26.COV2.S trial arm, the donor was enrolled. Donor got 5x10^10 or 1x10^11 viral particles of Ad26.COV2.S.

Assay used: immunoSEQ multiplex PCR; TCRdb lists only in-frame clones, some missing. Seen here are about 430,000 clones, roughly 90% observed once, and the top ten hold more than 9%. Germline assignment: CDR1 SGHTA and CDR2 FQGNSA. V was trimmed by 1 base and J by 2 bases, leaving 16 bases between them. This CDR3 comprises 17 residues. Sample treatment: some 19 received Ad26.COV2.S at low or high dose, single or two shots; 5 received placebo; per-sample allocation not given. Collection of the samples took place on day 63 after the first injection of vaccine or placebo. A Boston donor was an adult aged 18-55 years.

The sample was peripheral blood, taken in a trial of Ad26.COV2.S vaccine versus placebo. This TCR came from a person aged 18 to 65 who received the Ad26.COV2.S COVID-19 vaccine or a placebo. The chain couples TRBV7-2 to TRBJ2-3; a weak D match, TRBD2 (5 bases). The CDR3: CASSLGVSGQPTDTQYF. The CDR3 DNA sequence: TGTGCCAGCAGCTTAGGGGTGAGCGGCCAGCCCACAGATACGCAGTATTTT.